This T cell receptor (beta chain) is drawn from a study of T cell repertoires in cytomegalovirus infection. Study-level information: CMV infection together with matching HLA type was indicated by public TCR beta signatures. Study-wide findings and caveats: CMV-specific HLA-C-restricted TCR beta clonotypes dominated the ex vivo response. The cumulative frequency of public TCR beta families identified carriers of CMV plus the relevant HLA.

Turning to this clonotype: The antigen is undetermined. Given a much more abundant clone one base away, this may be a read error.

The germline gives CDR1 MGHRA, CDR2 YSYEKL. Trimming left V 3 bases short and J 6 bases short, with 9 bases between. The CDR3 has 12 amino acids. TCRdb reanalysed the reads using MiXCR and keeps one entry per CDR3 protein. The data show 250,000 to 350,000 distinct CDR3 sequences, about a quarter seen once. Sequencing used PBMCs. The TCR was taken from a human donor in good health (CMV status not recorded). Some clones in this sample may be carry-over from other donors' samples. The chain carries TRBV4-1 and TRBJ2-7; no definite D call. The CDR3 nucleotides read TGCGCCAGCAGCCACTTCGACTCCGAGCAGTACTTC. Its translation is CASSHFDSEQYF.